Below are 2 T cell receptor beta chains sequenced from a single sample in a study of blood T cell repertoires in COVID-19. Profiled with immunoSEQ multiplex PCR; TCRdb holds only in-frame clones, not every one. The profile covers about 180,000 clones, with 88% appearing a single time and more than 8.5% taken by the ten largest. The sequencing input was PBMCs or T cells enriched from blood (not recorded which). The receptor set was obtained from a woman aged 18-35 years who had recovered from COVID-19.

The chain links TRBV25-1 to TRBJ1-5; D is perhaps TRBD1 (5 bases). CDR1 is MGHDK, CDR2 SYGVNS, per germline. This CDR3 spans 13 amino acids. Trimming cost V 10 bases and J 2 bases, with 12 bases left between them. CDR3 bases: TGTGCCACCCAGGGTTGGGGCAATCAGCCCCAGCATTTT. The encoded protein is CATQGWGNQPQHF.

The genes are TRBV12-3 or TRBV12-4 and TRBJ2-1, with 7 bases fitting TRBD1. Unmatched junction bases numbered 2, after V lost 3 bases and J lost 9 bases. This CDR3 spans 12 amino acids. CDR3 DNA sequence: TGTGCCAGCAGTTTTAGGGGGCGTGAGCAGTTCTTC. As protein: CASSFRGREQFF.